The 11 T cell receptor beta chains given below trace back to one sample, sequenced in a study of T-cell memory formation after mild COVID-19. TCRdb redid the calling of the 5' RACE reads with MiXCR, one entry per CDR3 protein. The top ten hold roughly 8% of the sample, which has fewer than 650,000 distinct CDR3 sequences, 17% seen once. The sequencing sample was made of PBMCs or a T cell subset sorted from them (not recorded which). These receptors all come from an adult woman who had mild COVID-19 (a few samples of this study predate the infection). Cell type and time point are not known.

Ten or more counts support this clonotype. The junction departs from germline at one end; a sequencing error may be responsible. The CDR3 protein is CASSIAGGNYNEQFF. CDR3 DNA sequence: TGTGCCAGCAGCATAGCGGGAGGGAATTACAATGAGCAGTTCTTC. V usage is TRBV7-6 and J usage is TRBJ2-1; the match to TRBD2 covers 11 bases. Per the germline V gene, CDR1 is SGHVS and CDR2 is FNYEAQ. There are 15 residues in the CDR3.

This clonotype was picked up a small number of times. This chain uses TRBV19 with TRBJ2-1; 7 positions agree with TRBD1. The CDR3 contains 14 residues. The trim removed 7 bases at V and 0 bases at J, leaving 3 bases unmatched. Germline assignment: CDR1 LNHDA and CDR2 SQIVND (reference sequence). CDR3 DNA sequence: TGTGCCAGTACCTCAGGGGGCTCCTACAATGAGCAGTTCTTC. Encoded protein: CASTSGGSYNEQFF.

This clonotype has a handful of counts. The V gene is TRBV7-9, the J gene TRBJ2-5; D not certain. This CDR3 comprises 15 residues. Germline CDR1 is SEHNR and CDR2 is FQNEAQ (reference sequence). The germline V and J ends were trimmed by 2 bases and 3 bases, with 13 bases remaining between them. As DNA, the CDR3 is TGTGCCAGCAGCTTACGGGCAGAGGCCGAAGAGACCCAGTACTTC. It yields the protein CASSLRAEAEETQYF.

The chain couples TRBV12-3 or TRBV12-4 to TRBJ2-7; TRBD1 might be the D (5 bases). The CDR3 consists of 12 residues. V was trimmed by 6 bases and J by 7 bases, leaving 13 bases between them. The CDR3 loop reads CASSNRGQEQYF. The CDR3 nucleotides read TGTGCCAGCAGCAACCGTGGACAAGAGCAGTACTTC.

V is TRBV4-1 and J is TRBJ2-3, with D hard to call. From germline, CDR1 is MGHRA and CDR2 YSYEKL. The CDR3 runs to 14 residues. V lost 1 base and J 0 bases, leaving 5 bases between the germline ends. The CDR3 reads CASSQVASTDTQYF. CDR3 coding DNA: TGCGCCAGCAGCCAAGTGGCTAGCACAGATACGCAGTATTTT.

J is TRBJ2-7 and V is TRBV4-3, with TRBD2 matching over 8 bases. Germline assignment: CDR1 LGHNA and CDR2 YSLEER. The V segment lost 4 bases and the J segment 3 bases; nucleotides outside the gene matches: 5. The CDR3 is 14 residues long. CDR3 bases: TGCGCCAGCAGCCGGACGGGGGGGGGCTACGAGCAGTACTTC. The encoded protein is CASSRTGGGYEQYF.

The CDR3 DNA sequence: TGTGCCAGCAGCCATGGCAGGGGGGCGAAGGAGACCCAGTACTTC. As protein: CASSHGRGAKETQYF. The chain has TRBV7-9 and TRBJ2-5; the D gene is possibly TRBD1 (7 bases). CDR1 is SEHNR and CDR2 is FQNEAQ in the germline V gene (reference sequence). The CDR3 runs 15 residues. The V end was cut by 5 bases, the J end by 5 bases, with 18 bases between. Variable domain in full (rest from reference TRBV7-9 and TRBJ2-5): DTGVSQNPRHKITKRGQNVTFRCDPISEHNRLYWYRQTLGQGPEFLTYFQNEAQLEKSRLLSDRFSAERPKGSFSTLEIQRTEQGDSAMYLCASSHGRGAKETQYFGPGTRLLVL.

This clonotype appeared many times. The J gene is TRBJ2-1, the V gene TRBV7-9, with 7 bases identical to TRBD2. This CDR3 has 15 residues. V lost 3 bases, J lost 5 bases, and 7 bases stayed unmatched. The germline gives CDR1 SEHNR, CDR2 FQNEAQ (reference sequence). DNA of the CDR3: TGTGCCAGCAGCTTCCTGTCTAGCGGCCACAATGAGCAGTTCTTC. Its protein product is CASSFLSSGHNEQFF.

The V call is TRBV20-1, the J call TRBJ2-1, with a weak D call TRBD2 (6 bases). The CDR3 length is 18 residues. Germline CDR1 reads DFQATT; CDR2 reads SNEGSKA (reference sequence). V lost 0 bases and J lost 4, with 22 bases in between. The CDR3 DNA is TGCAGTGCTAGAGAGGAATGGGGAGTCGCCCGGGAGTACAATGAGCAGTTCTTC. Protein: CSAREEWGVAREYNEQFF.

The table lists this clonotype with a few counts. The V gene is TRBV20-1, the J gene TRBJ2-7; weak D call: TRBD1 (5 bases). Germline values: CDR1 DFQATT, CDR2 SNEGSKA (reference sequence). Trimming took 0 bases from V and 3 from J, leaving 9 bases between them. This CDR3 has 13 residues. Here the CDR3 reads CSARDPDSYEQYF. The CDR3 nucleotides read TGCAGTGCTAGAGATCCTGACAGCTACGAGCAGTACTTC.

Worth noting for this clonotype: One end of the junction does not line up with germline, which may come from a read error. The chain employs TRBV18 and TRBJ2-6, with 7 bases fitting TRBD1. Per germline, CDR1 KGHSH and CDR2 LQKENI. This CDR3 has 18 amino acids. For the CDR3, the DNA is TGTGCCAGCTCGCCACAGGGGAATCGGAACTCTGGGGCCAACGTCCTGACTTTC. Amino acids: CASSPQGNRNSGANVLTF.